The sequence of this TCR beta chain was determined in a study of OX40 agonist ivuxolimab in advanced cancers. Germline CDR1 and CDR2: MNHEY and SMNVEV (reference sequence). With 4 bases removed from V and 4 bases from J, the gap between germline ends came to 11 bases. This CDR3 is 13 amino acids long. The data were produced by immunoSEQ multiplex PCR, yet TCRdb's version contains in-frame clones alone and is incomplete. This repertoire shows approximately 90,000 clones, 75% to 95% found once; its top ten account for 8% to 9.5%. V usage is TRBV27 and J usage is TRBJ2-7, with D possibly being TRBD1 (6 bases). The TCR was taken from an adult with an advanced solid tumor such as melanoma, head and neck, liver or kidney cancer. The sequences come from CD4+ or CD8+ T cells sorted from blood, collected in a trial of the OX40 agonist ivuxolimab. CDR3 DNA: TGTGCCAGCAGTTCCAGGGGTTTTTACGAGCAGTACTTC. Translation gives CASSSRGFYEQYF.